The 31 T cell receptor beta chains in this list originate from one sample, sequenced in a study of technical replicates of blood from a few donors. The method was immunoSEQ multiplex PCR; TCRdb's version includes in-frame clones alone and lacks a portion of them. The sample comprises tens of thousands of clones, approximately 94% of which are singletons, and around 3% rests with the top ten. Sequencing used PBMCs. The source of these receptors is a human donor in good health. Some clones in this sample may be carry-over from other donors' samples.

The chain combines TRBV11-2 with TRBJ2-1; no clear D gene. Germline-derived CDR1 and CDR2 are SGHAT and FQNNGV. The CDR3 has 13 amino acids. Between the trimmed V and J ends, which lost 5 bases and 8 bases, there was a span of 13 bases. The CDR3 here is CASSVLGRDEQFF. The CDR3 DNA sequence: TGTGCCAGCAGCGTTCTAGGAAGAGATGAGCAGTTCTTC.

The CDR3 protein is CASSPRRAGEKLFF. The CDR3 DNA is TGTGCCAGCAGCCCGAGGAGGGCGGGAGAAAAACTGTTTTTT. The chain employs TRBV7-2 and TRBJ1-4; D not certain. The V end lost 5 bases, the J end lost 8 bases, and 15 bases lay between the germline ends. The CDR3 is 14 residues long. CDR1 is SGHTA and CDR2 is FQGNSA in the germline V gene.

This chain links TRBV11-2 with TRBJ1-2; possible D gene TRBD1, 6 bases. Trimming removed 5 bases from V and 4 bases from J, with 11 bases in between. The CDR3 spans 13 residues. The V gene's germline CDR1 is SGHAT and CDR2 FQNNGV. The CDR3 sequence is CASSNTGSYGYTF. The CDR3, as DNA: TGTGCCAGCAGCAATACAGGGTCCTATGGCTACACCTTC.

The gene calls are TRBV27 and TRBJ2-5, with D perhaps matching TRBD1 (6 bases). V lost 0 bases and J lost 1, with 18 bases in between. This CDR3 region has 18 residues. Germline V gene lookup returns CDR1 MNHEY and CDR2 SMNVEV (reference sequence). In nucleotides, the CDR3 is TGTGCCAGCAGTTTATCTGGGTCAGGGGCTAGCCTCCAAGAGACCCAGTACTTC. Protein product: CASSLSGSGASLQETQYF.

J is TRBJ2-3 and V is TRBV7-2; 9 bases are shared with TRBD1. V lost 5 bases to trimming and J lost 3 bases; unmatched junction nucleotides: 3. The CDR3 totals 14 residues. CDR1 is SGHTA, CDR2 FQGNSA, per germline. The CDR3 sequence: CASSRGQGTDTQYF. As DNA, the CDR3 is TGTGCCAGCAGCCGGGGACAGGGAACAGATACGCAGTATTTT.

This chain connects TRBV5-4 to TRBJ2-3; tentative D call: TRBD2 (5 bases). The length of the CDR3 is 15 residues. Germline values: CDR1 SGHNT, CDR2 YYREEE (reference sequence). Trimming cost V 6 bases and J 1 base, with 15 bases left between them. The CDR3 DNA sequence: TGTGCCAGCAAAAGAACGGGGAGCGGCACAGATACGCAGTATTTT. Translating gives CASKRTGSGTDTQYF.

The chain employs TRBV7-2 and TRBJ2-3, with D possibly TRBD2 on 5 matching bases. In germline, CDR1 is SGHTA, CDR2 FQGNSA. The CDR3 is 15 amino acids. Deletions cut 5 bases from V and 2 bases from J, with 14 bases between. The CDR3, as DNA: TGTGCCAGCAGCCTCGCACGGGGAACCACAGATACGCAGTATTTT. This sequence encodes CASSLARGTTDTQYF.

The chain carries TRBV5-6 and TRBJ1-2; maybe TRBD1 (5 bases). Trimming removed 4 bases from V and 7 bases from J, with 17 bases in between. Germline assignment: CDR1 SGHDT and CDR2 YYEEEE. The CDR3 is 14 residues long. DNA of the CDR3: TGTGCCAGCAGCCCGGCGGGACGGCAGATTGGCTACACCTTC. Amino acid sequence: CASSPAGRQIGYTF.

V gene TRBV27 combines with J gene TRBJ1-5; 10 bases line up with TRBD1. J lost 6 bases, V lost 5 bases, and 7 bases had no gene match. Germline CDR1 is MNHEY and CDR2 is SMNVEV (reference sequence). The CDR3 sequence is 15 residues long. CDR3 loop: CASSAPTGGSQPQHF. The CDR3 nucleotides read TGTGCCAGCAGTGCACCGACAGGGGGCAGTCAGCCCCAGCATTTT.

The chain has TRBV7-2 and TRBJ2-1; D might be TRBD2 (5 bases). The CDR3 is 14 amino acids. Germline V gene sequence: CDR1 SGHTA, CDR2 FQGNSA. Between the trimmed V and J ends, which lost 5 bases and 7 bases, there was a span of 15 bases. CDR3 DNA sequence: TGTGCCAGCAGCACCGGACTGTCGGGGAATGAGCAGTTCTTC. This codes for CASSTGLSGNEQFF.

This clone was counted only a few times. V is TRBV15 and J is TRBJ2-7; a weak D match, TRBD1 (6 bases). The germline V and J ends were trimmed by 0 bases and 5 bases, with 14 bases remaining between them. CDR1 LNHNV and CDR2 YYDKDF come from the germline V gene (reference sequence). The CDR3 has 15 amino acids. CDR3 loop: CATSREGQGLDEQYF. CDR3 nucleotide sequence: TGTGCCACCAGCAGAGAGGGCCAGGGGCTCGACGAGCAGTACTTC.

The gene calls are TRBV18 and TRBJ1-6; TRBD1 matches at 9 bases. J gave up 8 bases and V 3 bases, and 5 bases lay outside the gene matches. CDR3 size: 15 residues. Germline CDR1 is KGHSH and CDR2 is LQKENI. The CDR3 protein is CASSPGQGVYSPLHF. CDR3 coding DNA: TGTGCCAGCTCACCGGGACAGGGAGTGTATTCACCCCTCCACTTT.

This chain links TRBV5-1 with TRBJ1-1, with a tentative D call TRBD1 (6 bases). V was pared by 0 bases and J by 5 bases, with 11 bases between. The CDR3 runs to 14 residues. Per the germline V gene, CDR1 is SGHRS and CDR2 is YFSETQ. The CDR3: CASSLAGGKTEAFF. CDR3 nucleotides: TGCGCCAGCAGCTTGGCTGGGGGCAAAACTGAAGCTTTCTTT. The full variable domain, in which reference TRBV5-1 and TRBJ1-1 provide the parts outside the CDR3, is KAGVTQTPRYLIKTRGQQVTLSCSPISGHRSVSWYQQTPGQGLQFLFEYFSETQRNKGNFPGRFSGRQFSNSRSEMNVSTLELGDSALYLCASSLAGGKTEAFFGQGTRLTVV.

The chain uses TRBV29-1 and TRBJ2-1; the D gene is possibly TRBD1 (6 bases). The CDR3 totals 10 residues. Germline CDR1 SQVTM, CDR2 ANQGSEA. Deletions cut 5 bases from V and 16 bases from J, with 15 bases between. CDR3 sequence: CSVQDSVRFF. The CDR3 DNA follows: TGCAGCGTTCAGGACAGTGTCAGATTCTTC.

The chain is built from TRBV9 and TRBJ2-7; 7 nucleotides agree with TRBD2. CDR3 size: 14 residues. From germline, CDR1 is SGDLS and CDR2 YYNGEE. Losses at the gene ends were 3 bases for V and 5 bases for J; bases not matched to a gene: 8. The CDR3: CASSARTSGDEQYF. In nucleotides, the CDR3 is TGTGCCAGCAGCGCCCGGACTAGTGGCGACGAGCAGTACTTC.

The chain is built from TRBV28 and TRBJ1-1; 7 bases match TRBD1. CDR1 is MDHEN and CDR2 is SYDVKM in the germline V gene. The J segment lost 12 bases and the V segment lost 2 bases, leaving 3 bases of the junction unmatched. This CDR3 comprises 11 residues. In nucleotides, the CDR3 is TGTGCCAGCAGTTTAGAGGACAGGACTTTCTTT. Translation: CASSLEDRTFF.

The rearrangement joins TRBV6-5 to TRBJ2-7; 7 nucleotides align to TRBD1. This CDR3 is built from 15 residues. With 2 bases clipped from V and 1 base from J, the junction kept 5 bases outside the gene matches. The germline gives CDR1 MNHEY, CDR2 SVGAGI. The CDR3 sequence: CASSYRDRGSYEQYF. CDR3 nucleotides: TGTGCCAGCAGTTACCGGGACAGAGGGTCCTACGAGCAGTACTTC.

The CDR3 coding sequence is TGCGCCAGCAGCCAGAAGACTAGCGGGGTTAACAATGAGCAGTTCTTC. It encodes CASSQKTSGVNNEQFF. V and J are TRBV4-3 and TRBJ2-1; 11 nucleotides match TRBD2. With 3 bases clipped from V and 5 bases from J, the junction kept 6 bases outside the gene matches. Germline values: CDR1 LGHNA, CDR2 YSLEER. The CDR3 runs 16 residues.

The rearrangement uses TRBV7-8 and TRBJ1-2; 7 bases match TRBD1. V trimming: 1 base; J trimming: 5 bases; junction bases outside the gene matches: 4. Germline assignment: CDR1 SGHVS and CDR2 FQNEAQ. The CDR3 spans 14 residues. The CDR3 DNA reads as TGTGCCAGCAGCTTAGAGGGGGCGGTGTATGGCTACACCTTC. Translating it yields CASSLEGAVYGYTF.

The V and J genes are TRBV4-3 and TRBJ2-7, with 10 nucleotides matching TRBD1. V trimming: 4 bases; J trimming: 4 bases; junction bases outside the gene matches: 7. The germline CDR1 and CDR2 sequences are LGHNA and YSLEER. This CDR3 is built from 15 residues. In DNA, the CDR3 is TGCGCCAGCAGCCTCCGGACAGGGGGTCGGTACGAGCAGTACTTC. Residues: CASSLRTGGRYEQYF.

The V gene is TRBV6-5, the J gene TRBJ1-2, with D unresolved. Trimming cost V 7 bases and J 1 base, with 16 bases left between them. The CDR3 loop spans 15 amino acids. Germline V lookup: CDR1 MNHEY, CDR2 SVGAGI. CDR3 sequence: CASKRLLGDNYGYTF. For the CDR3, the DNA is TGTGCCAGCAAACGGCTCTTGGGAGATAACTATGGCTACACCTTC.

This clone was detected once. The V gene is TRBV7-6, the J gene TRBJ2-7, with D possibly matching TRBD1 (7 bases). Germline lookup yields CDR1 SGHVS and CDR2 FNYEAQ. The CDR3 covers 14 residues. Between the trimmed V and J ends, which lost 3 bases and 6 bases, there was a span of 15 bases. The CDR3 here is CASSLDWQGGEQYF. The CDR3 coding sequence is TGTGCCAGCAGCTTGGACTGGCAGGGGGGCGAGCAGTACTTC. Complete variable domain (other parts from reference TRBV7-6 and TRBJ2-7): GAGVSQSPRYKVTKRGQDVALRCDPISGHVSLYWYRQALGQGPEFLTYFNYEAQQDKSGLPNDRFSAERPEGSISTLTIQRTEQRDSAMYRCASSLDWQGGEQYFGPGTRLTVT.

The chain couples TRBV5-1 to TRBJ2-4, with 7 bases lining up with TRBD2. CDR1 is SGHRS and CDR2 is YFSETQ in the germline V gene. This CDR3 is built from 14 residues. Trimming cost V 4 bases and J 6 bases; bases outside gene matches: 7. Written as DNA, the CDR3 is TGCGCCAGCAGCCCCTCTAGCGGCTCAAACATTCAGTACTTC. It encodes CASSPSSGSNIQYF.

V gene TRBV5-1 combines with J gene TRBJ1-2; no definite D call. V was trimmed by 4 bases and J by 7 bases, leaving 17 bases between them. In germline, CDR1 is SGHRS, CDR2 YFSETQ. The CDR3 spans 14 residues. The CDR3 spells CASSPPGSGSGYTF. DNA for the CDR3: TGCGCCAGCAGCCCCCCGGGTAGTGGGTCTGGCTACACCTTC.

This chain uses TRBV13 with TRBJ2-7; 9 nucleotides line up with TRBD2. This CDR3 has 15 amino acids. CDR1 is PRHDT and CDR2 is FYEKMQ in the germline V gene (reference sequence). Trimming removed 5 bases from V and 5 bases from J; junction bases left unmatched: 10. CDR3 loop: CASSETGLASHEQYF. CDR3 DNA: TGTGCCAGCAGCGAGACGGGACTAGCTTCCCACGAGCAGTACTTC.

This CDR3 is CARVGTGLAEETQYF. Written as DNA, the CDR3 is TGTGCCAGGGTTGGGACGGGACTAGCGGAAGAGACCCAGTACTTC. The V gene is TRBV27, the J gene TRBJ2-5; 11 positions match TRBD2. Trimming took 9 bases from V and 3 from J; bases not matched to a gene: 9. CDR3 length: 15 residues. Germline CDR1 reads MNHEY; CDR2 reads SMNVEV (reference sequence).

The rearrangement uses TRBV30 and TRBJ2-5; 7 nucleotides align to TRBD2. The CDR3 runs to 15 residues. Germline V gene sequence: CDR1 GTSNPN, CDR2 SVGIG (reference sequence). V lost 0 bases, J lost 4 bases, and 8 bases stayed unmatched. The CDR3 region is CAWSVLLAVRETQYF. The CDR3 DNA sequence: TGTGCCTGGAGTGTACTGCTAGCGGTTAGAGAGACCCAGTACTTC.

This clone was counted a single time. The CDR3: CASSPAGAGIQETQYF. In nucleotides, the CDR3 is TGTGCCAGCTCACCAGCCGGGGCGGGGATACAAGAGACCCAGTACTTC. This rearrangement joins TRBV18 to TRBJ2-5; possible D gene TRBD2, 6 bases. CDR1 and CDR2 from the germline V gene are KGHSH and LQKENI. V was clipped by 2 bases and J by 2 bases, with 15 bases between them. CDR3 length: 16 residues.

The count of this clone is one. The gene calls are TRBV9 and TRBJ1-2, with TRBD1 matching 10 bases. With V trimmed by 4 bases and J by 8 bases, 5 bases remained unmatched. Germline V gene sequence: CDR1 SGDLS, CDR2 YYNGEE. The CDR3 runs to 13 residues. The CDR3, as DNA: TGTGCCAGCAGCTACGGACAGGGGGTGGGCTACACCTTC. Translation: CASSYGQGVGYTF.

This clone appeared once. One junction end does not reproduce the germline sequence, and a read error may be involved. The genes are TRBV7-2 and TRBJ2-5, with D possibly TRBD2 on 5 matching bases. The germline gives CDR1 SGHTA, CDR2 FQGNSA. The CDR3 contains 12 residues. CDR3 nucleotides: TGTGCCAGCAGCCTAGCCGGAGAGACCCAGTACTTC. Amino acid sequence: CASSLAGETQYF.

The chain uses TRBV6-5 and TRBJ2-7; 9 bases map to TRBD2. The germline gives CDR1 MNHEY, CDR2 SVGAGI. Trimming at V came to 2 bases and at J to 5 bases, leaving 4 bases not matched to a gene. The CDR3 is made up of 14 amino acids. CDR3 in DNA: TGTGCCAGCAGTTACAGCGGGGGGCGCAACGAGCAGTACTTC. It translates to CASSYSGGRNEQYF.